This T cell receptor beta chain derives from a study of radiotherapy plus CTLA-4 blockade in lung cancer. TCRdb keeps only in-frame clones here, not all; method: immunoSEQ multiplex PCR. The repertoire holds tens of thousands of clones, with 65% to 80% as singletons. This clone was seen once. Sequenced here: peripheral blood, sampled from a patient treated with radiotherapy plus ipilimumab. The TCR was taken from a human donor with non-small cell lung cancer who had a complete response to radiotherapy plus ipilimumab.

The CDR3 protein is CASSLSGTLSQLNQPQHF. CDR3 sequence (DNA): TGTGCCAGCAGTTTATCCGGGACACTTTCCCAACTCAATCAGCCCCAGCATTTT. This chain links TRBV28 with TRBJ1-5; tentatively, D is TRBD1 (6 bases). The CDR3 length is 18 residues. Germline CDR1 and CDR2: MDHEN and SYDVKM. Trimming pared 1 base from V and 3 bases from J, leaving 19 bases between.